Here is one T cell receptor (beta chain) with its context. The sample is drawn from a study of Ad26.COV2.S vaccination and SARS-CoV-2 variants. Study information: The study gave Ad26.COV2.S intramuscularly, once or twice 56 days apart.

Specified treatment: roughly 20 received Ad26.COV2.S at low or high dose, single or two shots; roughly 5 received placebo; per-sample allocation not given. Samples came from day 63 after the first vaccine or placebo injection. The study used a vaccine consisting of an Ad26 vector that expressed Wuhan-strain SARS-CoV-2 spike. Produced via immunoSEQ multiplex PCR; TCRdb's table is partial and in-frame only. The sample yields around 500,000 clones, about 88% seen once. The specimen was peripheral blood, collected in a trial of Ad26.COV2.S vaccine versus placebo. The sequence came from a person aged 18-65 years who received the Ad26.COV2.S COVID-19 vaccine or a placebo.

The CDR3 DNA sequence: TGCGCCAGCAGCCGAAACCCGGGACCACAATACAATGAGCAGTTCTTC. Amino acid sequence: CASSRNPGPQYNEQFF. The chain uses TRBV4-1 and TRBJ2-1; possibly TRBD1 or TRBD2 for D (5 bases each). Germline CDR1 reads MGHRA; CDR2 reads YSYEKL. Trimming took 4 bases from V and 4 from J, leaving 17 bases between them. The CDR3 is 16 residues long.